These 23 T cell receptor beta chains were sequenced from one sample in a study of T cell repertoires in cytomegalovirus infection. TCRdb reprocessed the reads with MiXCR, giving one entry per CDR3 protein. The profile shows about 450,000 distinct CDR3 sequences, about a third of them singletons. The sequenced sample consisted of PBMCs. These receptor sequences come from a human donor in good health (CMV status not recorded). Some clones in this sample may be carry-over from other donors' samples.

This clonotype was seen many times. The chain employs TRBV20-1 and TRBJ1-1; 10 bases line up with TRBD1. V lost 7 bases and J lost 0; bases outside the gene matches: 11. The CDR3 is made up of 16 amino acids. The germline V gene has CDR1 DFQATT and CDR2 SNEGSKA (reference sequence). The CDR3 region is CSVPTRDRGLNTEAFF. The CDR3 bases are TGCAGTGTTCCAACCCGGGACAGGGGACTGAACACTGAAGCTTTCTTT.

The V call is TRBV6-1, the J call TRBJ2-5; 11 bases map to TRBD2. This CDR3 contains 16 residues. V was pared by 8 bases and J by 2 bases, with 10 bases of the junction left unmatched. Germline lookup yields CDR1 MNHNS and CDR2 SASEGT. CDR3 region: CASLVMGLADQETQYF. For the CDR3, the DNA is TGTGCCAGCCTCGTTATGGGACTAGCGGATCAAGAGACCCAGTACTTC.

As concerns this clonotype: This CDR3 fails to terminate in the conserved phenylalanine or tryptophan, so it likely reflects a read error. This chain joins TRBV7-2 and TRBJ2-3; no reliable D call. This CDR3 comprises 11 residues. Germline V gene lookup returns CDR1 SGHTA and CDR2 FQGNSA. Trimming stripped 7 bases from V and 0 bases from J, with 2 bases between. This CDR3 is CASTSTDTQYS. The DNA of the CDR3 is TGTGCCAGCACGAGCACAGATACGCAGTATTCT.

Only a few counts were recorded for this clonotype. The rearrangement links TRBV12-3 or TRBV12-4 to TRBJ2-3, with 8 bases matching TRBD2. The CDR3 extends over 15 amino acids. J lost 2 bases, V lost 5 bases, and 6 bases had no gene match. The CDR3 protein is CASSPGGTNTDTQYF. CDR3 nucleotides: TGTGCCAGCAGTCCGGGGGGGACTAACACAGATACGCAGTATTTT.

The genes are TRBV6-1 and TRBJ1-2; perhaps TRBD1 as D (6 bases). Looked up from germline, CDR1 is MNHNS and CDR2 is SASEGT. V lost 5 bases and J lost 1, with 14 bases in between. The length of the CDR3 is 15 residues. CDR3 protein: CASSFKADSNYGYTF. The CDR3 DNA reads as TGTGCCAGCAGTTTCAAAGCGGACAGTAACTATGGCTACACCTTC.

The chain couples TRBV11-2 to TRBJ1-1; no clear D. Trimming pared 5 bases from V and 1 base from J, leaving 11 bases between. The CDR3 sequence is 14 residues long. CDR1 and CDR2 (germline): SGHAT, FQNNGV. In DNA, the CDR3 is TGTGCCAGCAGCCAACGGATGGAGAACACTGAAGCTTTCTTT. Translation gives CASSQRMENTEAFF.

Comment on this clonotype: A much more abundant neighbour one base away suggests this may be a read error. The genes are TRBV7-8 and TRBJ1-6; TRBD1 aligns across 8 bases. Germline V gene data show CDR1 as SGHVS and CDR2 as FQNEAQ. This CDR3 has 18 amino acids. This CDR3 reads CASSQRTGPSSYNSPLNF. The CDR3 DNA sequence: TGTGCCAGCAGCCAAAGGACAGGGCCAAGCTCCTATAATTCACCCCTCAACTTT. Full variable domain (remainder filled in from reference TRBV7-8 and TRBJ1-6): GAGVSQSPRYKVAKRGQDVALRCDPISGHVSLFWYQQALGQGPEFLTYFQNEAQLDKSGLPSDRFFAERPEGSVSTLKIQRTQQEDSAVYLCASSQRTGPSSYNSPLNFGNGTRLTVT.

The chain links TRBV20-1 to TRBJ2-1; 15 bases line up with TRBD2. Germline CDR1 and CDR2: DFQATT and SNEGSKA (reference sequence). CDR3 length: 15 amino acids. The V segment lost 6 bases and the J segment 5 bases; nucleotides outside the gene matches: 5. CDR3 in amino acids: CSALGLAGGNNEQFF. The CDR3 DNA reads as TGCAGTGCGCTGGGACTAGCGGGGGGTAACAATGAGCAGTTCTTC.

Turning to this clonotype: A junction boundary mismatches the germline segment, possibly from a read error. This chain uses TRBV12-3 or TRBV12-4 with TRBJ2-5; TRBD2 matches at 8 bases. This CDR3 has 16 residues. CDR3 DNA: TGTGCCAGCAGTTTGGAGCCGAGCGGGGGCCGAGCGACCCCGTACTTC. It encodes CASSLEPSGGRATPYF.

Concerning this clonotype itself: A much larger clone lies one base from this, so it may be a read error. This chain uses TRBV11-3 with TRBJ2-2; unclear D gene. Germline V gives CDR1 SGHNT, CDR2 YENEEA. V was clipped by 3 bases and J by 6 bases, with 5 bases between them. This CDR3 contains 12 residues. CDR3 nucleotide sequence: TGTGCCAGCAGCTTCGTCTCCGGGGAGCTGTTTTTT. Translating gives CASSFVSGELFF.

As for this clonotype: A much larger clone differs by one base, so this may be a read error. The missing conserved phenylalanine or tryptophan at the end of this CDR3 makes a read error likely. V and J are TRBV7-2 and TRBJ2-5; 7 bases are shared with TRBD1. The V segment lost 5 bases and the J segment 3 bases; nucleotides outside the gene matches: 12. Germline values: CDR1 SGHTA, CDR2 FQGNSA. The CDR3 has 16 amino acids. CDR3 in DNA: TGTGCCAGCAGCCCCCTAGGGGGCGGTATGAAAGAGACCCAGTACTTA. Amino acids: CASSPLGGGMKETQYL.

The chain recombines TRBV6-2 or TRBV6-3 with TRBJ1-5; 8 bases match TRBD1. Trimming took 6 bases from V and 1 from J; bases not matched to a gene: 5. The CDR3 totals 15 residues. Germline V gives CDR1 MNHEY, CDR2 SVGEGT. CDR3 region: CASSPDRVSNQPQHF. The CDR3 DNA reads TGTGCCAGCAGCCCGGACAGGGTGAGCAATCAGCCCCAGCATTTT.

This clonotype has more than one count but fewer than ten. The chain combines TRBV12-3 or TRBV12-4 with TRBJ2-1, with TRBD2 matching 11 bases. The CDR3 contains 16 residues. Trimming cost V 5 bases and J 7 bases; bases outside gene matches: 10. CDR3 sequence reads: CASSGIAGGPLNEQFF. DNA for the CDR3: TGTGCCAGCAGTGGGATAGCGGGGGGGCCGTTAAATGAGCAGTTCTTC.

The chain is built from TRBV13 and TRBJ2-1; TRBD1 might be the D (6 bases). The length of the CDR3 is 12 residues. The V gene lost 6 bases and the J gene lost 9 bases, with 12 bases spanning the gap. The V gene's germline CDR1 is PRHDT and CDR2 FYEKMQ (reference sequence). The CDR3 protein is CASRLQGFEQFF. The CDR3 DNA sequence: TGTGCCAGCAGATTACAGGGTTTTGAGCAGTTCTTC.

This chain links TRBV11-3 with TRBJ1-5; D gene unclear. The V gene's germline CDR1 is SGHNT and CDR2 YENEEA. The V and J ends lost 1 base and 0 bases respectively, with 19 bases between them. The CDR3 is 19 residues long. CDR3 DNA: TGTGCCAGCAGCTTAGTCCGGGGAATGGCGGGGTTTAGCAATCAGCCCCAGCATTTT. Its translation: CASSLVRGMAGFSNQPQHF. The whole variable domain, remainder taken from reference TRBV11-3 and TRBJ1-5, is EAGVVQSPRYKIIEKKQPVAFWCNPISGHNTLYWYLQNLGQGPELLIRYENEEAVDDSQLPKDRFSAERLKGVDSTLKIQPAELGDSAVYLCASSLVRGMAGFSNQPQHFGDGTRLSIL.

This clonotype showed up just a few times. The V and J genes are TRBV6-2 or TRBV6-3 and TRBJ1-5; D is possibly TRBD1 (6 bases). This CDR3 spans 14 amino acids. V lost 6 bases and J lost 0, with 9 bases in between. Germline assignment: CDR1 MNHEY and CDR2 SVGEGT. The CDR3 region has the DNA TGTGCCAGCAGACAGACAGGTAGCAATCAGCCCCAGCATTTT. Amino acid sequence: CASRQTGSNQPQHF.

This clonotype occurred many times. The chain uses TRBV7-2 and TRBJ1-1, with a tentative D call TRBD1 (5 bases). This CDR3 is 14 amino acids long. Trimming removed 4 bases from V and 6 bases from J, with 15 bases in between. CDR1 and CDR2 from the germline V gene are SGHTA and FQGNSA. The CDR3 bases are TGTGCCAGCAGCTCCCCAATGGGGGTGTCTGAAGCTTTCTTT. This translates into CASSSPMGVSEAFF.

J is TRBJ1-2 and V is TRBV7-6; 9 nucleotides match TRBD1. The germline V gene has CDR1 SGHVS and CDR2 FNYEAQ. Trimming at V came to 0 bases and at J to 9 bases, leaving 5 bases not matched to a gene. This CDR3 spans 14 amino acids. For the CDR3, the DNA is TGTGCCAGCAGCTTAGCCGAGACAGGGGGGAGCTACACCTTC. It specifies CASSLAETGGSYTF. Together with reference TRBV7-6 and TRBJ1-2, the CDR3 gives the full variable domain: GAGVSQSPRYKVTKRGQDVALRCDPISGHVSLYWYRQALGQGPEFLTYFNYEAQQDKSGLPNDRFSAERPEGSISTLTIQRTEQRDSAMYRCASSLAETGGSYTFGSGTRLTVV.

The chain recombines TRBV7-2 with TRBJ1-3; TRBD1 is a possible D gene (6 bases). Germline lookup yields CDR1 SGHTA and CDR2 FQGNSA. Trimming took off 1 base at V and 0 bases at J, with 13 bases between the two ends. The CDR3 length is 17 residues. In DNA, the CDR3 is TGTGCCAGCAGCTTAGGTAGCAGGGGCAACTCTGGAAACACCATATATTTT. Its translation is CASSLGSRGNSGNTIYF.

The genes are TRBV5-8 and TRBJ1-5; D might be TRBD1 (5 bases). Germline-derived CDR1 and CDR2 are SGHTS and YDEGEE. Trimming took 4 bases from V and 4 from J, leaving 15 bases between them. The CDR3 spans 15 residues. The CDR3 DNA is TGTGCCAGCAGCCCCCCCTTTGACAGAAATCAGCCCCAGCATTTT. It encodes CASSPPFDRNQPQHF. Using reference TRBV5-8 and TRBJ1-5 for the parts outside the CDR3, the full variable domain is EAGVTQSPTHLIKTRGQQATLRCSPISGHTSVYWYQQALGLGLQFLLWYDEGEERNRGNFPPRFSGRQFPNYSSELNVNALELEDSALYLCASSPPFDRNQPQHFGDGTRLSIL.

V is TRBV27 and J is TRBJ2-3; the match to TRBD2 covers 11 bases. The junction had 6 bases not matched to a gene; V was cut back by 5 bases and J by 2 bases. Germline lookup yields CDR1 MNHEY and CDR2 SMNVEV (reference sequence). The CDR3 is 16 residues long. CDR3 amino acids: CASSLRLAGTTDTQYF. The CDR3 DNA sequence: TGTGCCAGCAGTCTCCGACTAGCGGGGACCACAGATACGCAGTATTTT.

In this sample, this clonotype turned up a few times. The CDR3 bases are TGTGCCACAGGACACATGAACACTGAAGCTTTCTTT. Amino acid sequence: CATGHMNTEAFF. This chain connects TRBV7-2 to TRBJ1-1, with a weak D call TRBD1 (5 bases). Trimming left V 10 bases short and J 0 bases short, with 9 bases between. This CDR3 region has 12 residues. CDR1 and CDR2 (germline): SGHTA, FQGNSA.

Turning to this clonotype: Mismatch with germline at one junction end may stem from a read error. The chain uses TRBV7-2 and TRBJ1-2; possibly TRBD1 for D (5 bases). Germline CDR1 reads SGHTA; CDR2 reads FQGNSA. This CDR3 is 14 amino acids long. The CDR3 loop reads CASRLAGTLYVYTF. DNA for the CDR3: TGTGCCAGCAGACTCGCCGGGACCCTATATGTCTACACCTTC.